The 32 T cell receptor beta chains listed next were all sequenced from one sample in a study of blood T cell repertoires in COVID-19. Using immunoSEQ multiplex PCR, the repertoire was profiled, and TCRdb retains in-frame clones only, with some absent. Of 200,000 to 250,000 clones in the sample, about 85% were seen once. Material for sequencing was peripheral blood. The receptors come from a young man who had recovered from COVID-19.

This chain connects TRBV15 to TRBJ2-3, with a possible D match to TRBD2 (6 bases). V was cut by 1 base and J by 2 bases, with 13 bases left in between. The germline gives CDR1 LNHNV, CDR2 YYDKDF (reference sequence). CDR3 length equals 16 residues. In nucleotides, the CDR3 is TGTGCCACCAGCAGAGTGGAGGGATCGGTCACAGATACGCAGTATTTT. It encodes CATSRVEGSVTDTQYF.

This clone occurred a few times. The CDR3 nucleotides read TGCGCCAGCAGTGATCCGGGACAGGGTATCTACGAGCAGTACTTC. Amino acids: CASSDPGQGIYEQYF. The chain recombines TRBV10-1 with TRBJ2-7, with 9 positions matching TRBD1. The junction had 6 bases not matched to a gene; V was cut back by 3 bases and J by 3 bases. Germline V lookup: CDR1 WNHNN, CDR2 SYGVQD (reference sequence). This CDR3 comprises 15 residues.

V gene TRBV7-9 combines with J gene TRBJ1-4, with 7 positions matching TRBD1. CDR1 is SEHNR, CDR2 FQNEAQ, per germline (reference sequence). This CDR3 region has 14 residues. The trim removed 6 bases at V and 4 bases at J, leaving 5 bases unmatched. The CDR3 DNA follows: TGTGCCAGCAGGTCTGGGACAGTTAATGAAAAACTGTTTTTT. Translated: CASRSGTVNEKLFF.

The rearrangement uses TRBV7-8 and TRBJ2-7, with 9 bases matching TRBD1. J lost 5 bases, V lost 3 bases, and 8 bases had no gene match. Per the germline V gene, CDR1 is SGHVS and CDR2 is FQNEAQ. This CDR3 has 15 amino acids. Written as DNA, the CDR3 is TGTGCCAGCAGCTTTGTATATCGACAGGGGGACGAGCAGTACTTC. Protein: CASSFVYRQGDEQYF.

The rearrangement joins TRBV28 to TRBJ2-2; no firm D call. The CDR3 loop spans 12 amino acids. Trimming cost V 4 bases and J 4 bases, with 4 bases left between them. Per the germline V gene, CDR1 is MDHEN and CDR2 is SYDVKM. CDR3 sequence (DNA): TGTGCCAGCAGTTCGGGCACCGGGGAGCTGTTTTTT. It encodes CASSSGTGELFF.

The J gene is TRBJ1-1, the V gene TRBV6-1; 8 nucleotides line up with TRBD1. Germline CDR1 reads MNHNS; CDR2 reads SASEGT. The CDR3 totals 14 residues. Losses at the gene ends were 0 bases for V and 4 bases for J; bases not matched to a gene: 1. The DNA of the CDR3 is TGTGCCAGCAGTGAAGCGGGGACAGGCACTGAAGCTTTCTTT. It yields the protein CASSEAGTGTEAFF.

This chain uses TRBV18 with TRBJ2-1; TRBD2 agrees at 8 bases. V shed 6 bases and J 3 bases; nucleotides not matched to a gene: 7. The CDR3 runs 15 residues. The germline V gene encodes CDR1 KGHSH and CDR2 LQKENI. CDR3: CASSRSAGDYNEQFF. The CDR3 DNA is TGTGCCAGCTCCCGGTCAGCGGGGGACTACAATGAGCAGTTCTTC.

This chain connects TRBV14 to TRBJ2-2; a weak D match, TRBD1 (5 bases). V dropped 4 bases and J dropped 3 bases, with 9 bases sitting between them. Germline V gives CDR1 SGHDN, CDR2 FVKESK. CDR3 length: 14 amino acids. The DNA for the CDR3 is TGTGCCAGCAGCCTAACAGGTTACACCGGGGAGCTGTTTTTT. Protein product: CASSLTGYTGELFF. Full variable domain (rest looked up from reference TRBV14 and TRBJ2-2): EAGVTQFPSHSVIEKGQTVTLRCDPISGHDNLYWYRRVMGKEIKFLLHFVKESKQDESGMPNNRFLAERTGGTYSTLKVQPAELEDSGVYFCASSLTGYTGELFFGEGSRLTVL.

This rearrangement joins TRBV6-5 to TRBJ1-4; a possible D gene is TRBD1 (5 bases). V lost 4 bases and J lost 4, with 13 bases in between. In germline, CDR1 is MNHEY, CDR2 SVGAGI. The CDR3 totals 15 residues. The CDR3 here is CASSSLGGINEKLFF. The CDR3 nucleotides read TGTGCCAGCAGTTCCCTCGGGGGGATTAATGAAAAACTGTTTTTT.

This sequence joins TRBV29-1 and TRBJ2-1, with 10 bases fitting TRBD2. Germline trimming cut 1 base from V and 6 bases from J; bases unmatched to any gene: 12. The V gene's germline CDR1 is SQVTM and CDR2 ANQGSEA. The CDR3 runs 17 residues. CDR3 nucleotides: TGCAGCGTTGAAGTACCAGCGGGGGGGCATGTGGTCAATGAGCAGTTCTTC. Encoded protein: CSVEVPAGGHVVNEQFF.

The V call is TRBV19, the J call TRBJ1-1; a possible D gene is TRBD1 (5 bases). CDR1 and CDR2 from the germline V gene are LNHDA and SQIVND (reference sequence). Trimming removed 5 bases at V and 0 bases at J, with 10 bases between. The length of the CDR3 is 14 residues. In DNA, the CDR3 is TGTGCCAGTAGTCTGTGGGGGGTGAACACTGAAGCTTTCTTT. It specifies CASSLWGVNTEAFF.

The chain employs TRBV2 and TRBJ1-6, with D uncertain. Germline lookup yields CDR1 SNHLY and CDR2 FYNNEI. V was clipped by 7 bases and J by 9 bases, with 16 bases between them. This CDR3 comprises 14 residues. CDR3 sequence (DNA): TGTGCCAGCATCGGCGGGGTAATTAGTTCACCCCTCCACTTT. It is translated as CASIGGVISSPLHF.

This chain joins TRBV10-3 and TRBJ1-1, with a possible D match to TRBD1 (6 bases). This CDR3 is 13 amino acids long. V shed 7 bases and J shed 1 base, with 10 bases lying between them. CDR1 and CDR2 from the germline V gene are ENHRY and SYGVKD. This chain's CDR3 is CAITQGGNTEAFF. The CDR3 nucleotides read TGTGCCATCACCCAAGGGGGGAACACTGAAGCTTTCTTT.

This sequence joins TRBV5-5 and TRBJ1-5; 10 nucleotides align to TRBD1. Looked up from germline, CDR1 is SGHKS and CDR2 is YYEKEE (reference sequence). The V segment lost 4 bases and the J segment 6 bases; nucleotides outside the gene matches: 4. The CDR3 contains 14 residues. Here the CDR3 reads CASSEGTGAQPQHF. For the CDR3, the DNA is TGTGCCAGCAGCGAAGGGACAGGGGCTCAGCCCCAGCATTTT.

This chain joins TRBV5-4 and TRBJ2-7; possible D gene TRBD1, 5 bases. The CDR3 extends over 12 amino acids. V was cut by 5 bases and J by 4 bases, with 10 bases left in between. CDR1 and CDR2 (germline): SGHNT, YYREEE (reference sequence). CDR3 sequence reads: CASSSDRYEQYF. In DNA, the CDR3 is TGTGCCAGCAGTTCAGACAGATACGAGCAGTACTTC.

V usage is TRBV21-1 and J usage is TRBJ2-7; TRBD1, as called in the table, went unchecked against the DNA. TRBV21-1 constitutes a pseudogene. The CDR3 runs to 16 residues. Written as DNA, the CDR3 is TGTGCCAGCAGCAAACTTCCGACAGGGTTTAGGAACGAGCAGTACGTC. This translates into CASSKLPTGFRNEQYV.

The chain employs TRBV6-4 and TRBJ2-3; 14 bases agree with TRBD2. Trimming took 8 bases from V and 1 from J; bases not matched to a gene: 5. CDR1 is MRHNA and CDR2 is SNTAGT in the germline V gene. The CDR3 has 16 amino acids. The CDR3 region is CASGLTSGGGTDTQYF. Here the CDR3 DNA reads TGTGCCAGCGGATTGACTAGCGGGGGGGGCACAGATACGCAGTATTTT.

V and J are TRBV12-3 or TRBV12-4 and TRBJ1-2; no firm D call. Trimming pared 5 bases from V and 3 bases from J, leaving 7 bases between. The CDR3 consists of 12 residues. The CDR3 reads CASSHRYYGYTF. CDR3 bases: TGTGCCAGCAGTCACAGATACTATGGCTACACCTTC.

This rearrangement joins TRBV18 to TRBJ1-1; 8 bases are a match to TRBD1. Looked up from germline, CDR1 is KGHSH and CDR2 is LQKENI. The V segment lost 2 bases and the J segment 4 bases; nucleotides outside the gene matches: 6. The CDR3 is 15 residues long. CDR3 loop: CASSPTRQGFTEAFF. Written as DNA, the CDR3 is TGTGCCAGCTCACCAACACGACAGGGGTTCACTGAAGCTTTCTTT.

The chain combines TRBV18 with TRBJ2-7; TRBD1 matches at 8 bases. Germline CDR1 reads KGHSH; CDR2 reads LQKENI. With V trimmed by 3 bases and J by 8 bases, 3 bases remained unmatched. The length of the CDR3 is 12 residues. The CDR3 region has the DNA TGTGCCAGCTCACCGGCCAGGGGGCAGCAGTACGTC. Protein: CASSPARGQQYV.

The rearrangement uses TRBV20-1 and TRBJ2-3, with 9 bases identical to TRBD1. The ends lost 3 bases at V and 2 bases at J; junction bases unmatched: 9. CDR1 and CDR2 from the germline V gene are DFQATT and SNEGSKA (reference sequence). The CDR3 is 16 residues long. Here the CDR3 reads CSASRSDRGTTDTQYF. DNA for the CDR3: TGCAGTGCTAGTCGCTCGGACAGGGGAACCACAGATACGCAGTATTTT.

The table lists this clone with a few counts. The chain links TRBV5-6 to TRBJ1-6; a possible D gene is TRBD1 (6 bases). CDR1 is SGHDT and CDR2 is YYEEEE in the germline V gene. The CDR3 totals 14 residues. The V end lost 3 bases, the J end lost 8 bases, and 12 bases lay between the germline ends. Written as DNA, the CDR3 is TGTGCCAGCAGCTCCCGGGACATAGATTCACCCCTCCACTTT. Translating gives CASSSRDIDSPLHF.

The chain combines TRBV5-1 with TRBJ1-2, with D uncertain. V lost 3 bases, J lost 2 bases, and 11 bases lay in between. The CDR3 spans 14 residues. Germline V gene sequence: CDR1 SGHRS, CDR2 YFSETQ. The CDR3 loop is CASSSQLTNYGYTF. The CDR3 DNA reads TGCGCCAGCAGCTCACAGCTTACCAACTATGGCTACACCTTC.

The chain links TRBV5-4 to TRBJ1-1; D is perhaps TRBD1 (6 bases). There are 13 residues in the CDR3. V was shortened by 4 bases and J by 4 bases, with 11 bases between the two germline ends. Germline lookup yields CDR1 SGHNT and CDR2 YYREEE (reference sequence). The CDR3 spells CASSPTGTTEAFF. The CDR3 region has the DNA TGTGCCAGCAGCCCTACAGGGACCACTGAAGCTTTCTTT.

The V gene is TRBV18, the J gene TRBJ2-3; D is possibly TRBD2 (6 bases). The ends were cut back, 4 bases at V and 4 bases at J, with 18 bases in the middle. The CDR3 loop spans 16 amino acids. Germline lookup yields CDR1 KGHSH and CDR2 LQKENI. DNA for the CDR3: TGTGCCAGCTCACGTCCTCGGGGGACCCCCGCAGATACGCAGTATTTT. It is translated as CASSRPRGTPADTQYF.

As DNA, the CDR3 is TGTGCCAGCAGCCAATTTCTCGGGACAGGGGGTCGCGCAGATACGCAGTATTTT. Its protein is CASSQFLGTGGRADTQYF. This chain uses TRBV3-1 (or the pseudogene TRBV3-2) with TRBJ2-3; 11 bases line up with TRBD1. The CDR3 is 18 amino acids. Germline CDR1 LGHDT, CDR2 YNNKEL (reference sequence). J was trimmed by 4 bases and V by 2 bases; bases with no gene match: 11.

This rearrangement joins TRBV9 to TRBJ2-2; unclear D gene. Per germline, CDR1 SGDLS and CDR2 YYNGEE. V was pared by 1 base and J by 8 bases, with 9 bases between. There are 13 residues in the CDR3. The CDR3 protein is CASSVPPVGELFF. Here the CDR3 DNA reads TGTGCCAGCAGCGTACCCCCCGTAGGGGAGCTGTTTTTT.

The chain recombines TRBV29-1 with TRBJ2-2; tentatively, D is TRBD1 (5 bases). In germline, CDR1 is SQVTM, CDR2 ANQGSEA. The CDR3 length is 12 residues. Deletions cut 6 bases from V and 7 bases from J, with 12 bases between. CDR3 coding DNA: TGCAGCGTCGGACACCAGGTCGGGGAGCTGTTTTTT. Translated: CSVGHQVGELFF.

The chain uses TRBV11-2 and TRBJ2-1; the match to TRBD2 covers 11 bases. CDR1 is SGHAT, CDR2 FQNNGV, per germline. CDR3 length: 15 amino acids. Losses at the gene ends were 6 bases for V and 4 bases for J; bases not matched to a gene: 5. The CDR3 is CASSPGLAVYNEQFF. The CDR3 DNA follows: TGTGCCAGCAGTCCGGGACTAGCGGTTTACAATGAGCAGTTCTTC. Combining the CDR3 with reference TRBV11-2 and TRBJ2-1 gives the whole variable domain EAGVAQSPRYKIIEKRQSVAFWCNPISGHATLYWYQQILGQGPKLLIQFQNNGVVDDSQLPKDRFSAERLKGVDSTLKIQPAKLEDSAVYLCASSPGLAVYNEQFFGPGTRLTVL.

The chain links TRBV5-4 to TRBJ2-1; tentative D call: TRBD2 (6 bases). This CDR3 is built from 13 residues. Germline V lookup: CDR1 SGHNT, CDR2 YYREEE (reference sequence). V gave up 6 bases and J gave up 0 bases, with 7 bases separating them. This CDR3 is CASTSDSYNEQFF. CDR3 sequence (DNA): TGTGCCAGCACTAGCGACTCCTACAATGAGCAGTTCTTC.

The V and J genes are TRBV3-1 (or the pseudogene TRBV3-2) and TRBJ2-2, with 9 bases identical to TRBD2. CDR1 and CDR2 from the germline V gene are LGHDT and YNNKEL (reference sequence). V shed 4 bases and J 7 bases; nucleotides not matched to a gene: 10. CDR3 length: 16 residues. The CDR3 sequence is CASSRRGGGLVGELFF. Here the CDR3 DNA reads TGTGCCAGCAGCCGGCGGGGGGGCGGTCTGGTCGGGGAGCTGTTTTTT.

Here the CDR3 DNA reads TGTGCCAGTAGTATAGATAGGACAGGGCAAGAGACCCAGTACTTC. Protein: CASSIDRTGQETQYF. The rearrangement links TRBV19 to TRBJ2-5, with 8 bases lining up with TRBD1. Losses at the gene ends were 0 bases for V and 2 bases for J; bases not matched to a gene: 2. Germline lookup yields CDR1 LNHDA and CDR2 SQIVND (reference sequence). This CDR3 spans 15 amino acids.